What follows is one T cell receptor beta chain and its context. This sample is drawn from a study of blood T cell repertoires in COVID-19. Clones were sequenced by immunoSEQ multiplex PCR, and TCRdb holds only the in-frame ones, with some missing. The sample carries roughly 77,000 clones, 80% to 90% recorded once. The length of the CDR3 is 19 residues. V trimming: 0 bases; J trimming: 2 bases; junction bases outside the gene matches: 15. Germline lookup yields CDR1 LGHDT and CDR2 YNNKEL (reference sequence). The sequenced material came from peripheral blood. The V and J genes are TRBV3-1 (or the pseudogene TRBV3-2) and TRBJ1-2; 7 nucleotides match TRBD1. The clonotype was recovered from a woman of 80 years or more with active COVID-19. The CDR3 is CASSQDIRRRGRVNYGYTF. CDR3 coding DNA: TGTGCCAGCAGCCAAGACATCCGAAGGAGGGGGCGCGTCAACTATGGCTACACCTTC.